The table lists the clone carrying this T cell receptor beta chain with a count of one. Between the trimmed V and J ends, which lost 1 base and 9 bases, there was a span of 10 bases. The CDR3 is 13 amino acids. The record originates from a study of blood T cell repertoires in COVID-19. Study at large: Samples representing acute and convalescent COVID-19 were sourced from the United States, Italy and Spain. T cells, B-cell-depleted T cells, or PBMCs supplied cDNA or gDNA.

Study processing details: Amplified reference gene primers provided the basis for estimating nucleated cell counts. Assay: immunoSEQ multiplex PCR; the TCRdb copy retains only in-frame clones and omits some. From that table come the V and J calls and clone size; the DNA was used to work out D and trimming. The sample has 95,000 to 150,000 clones, about nine tenths seen once. The chain links TRBV12-3 or TRBV12-4 to TRBJ1-5; the D gene is possibly TRBD1 (5 bases). Source material: peripheral blood. The TCR sequence derives from a man between 35 and 55 years old with acute or convalescent COVID-19. The CDR3 sequence: CASSLVVQGPQHF. The DNA for the CDR3 is TGTGCCAGCAGTTTAGTGGTTCAGGGGCCCCAGCATTTT.